This T cell receptor (beta chain) was documented in a study of blood T cell repertoires in COVID-19. Individuals drawn from under 30 US areas were about 18 to 95 years old. From germline, CDR1 is MNHEY and CDR2 SVGEGT. V was pared by 5 bases and J by 6 bases, with 13 bases of the junction left unmatched. The CDR3 runs 16 residues. Under the authors' procedure: Researchers report that nucleated cell counts were estimated from reference gene primer amplification. The data were produced by immunoSEQ multiplex PCR, yet TCRdb's version contains in-frame clones alone and is incomplete. The V and J calls and clone size come from that table; D and trimming were worked out from the DNA. Of roughly 250,000 clones in the sample, around 87% were seen once.

This chain joins TRBV6-2 or TRBV6-3 and TRBJ2-7; the match to TRBD2 covers 10 bases. The clonotype was recovered from a woman aged 40 to 50 with acute COVID-19. Sequencing was performed on PBMCs or T cells enriched from blood (not recorded which). The CDR3 region has the DNA TGTGCCAGCAGTCCCGAAACGACTAGCGGGCCCCTCGAGCAGTACTTC. This sequence encodes CASSPETTSGPLEQYF.